This is a list of T cell receptor beta chains from one sample in a study of response to subunit inactivated influenza vaccine. TCRdb processed the RT-PCR reads anew with MiXCR; each CDR3 protein has one entry. The table records about 480,000 distinct CDR3 sequences, around 25% of them present only once. The sequenced sample was CD4+ T cells sorted from PBMCs, obtained around 5 days after vaccination. These receptors all stem from a man aged 50-60 years who received an inactivated influenza vaccine. Each CDR3 is given with its conserved first and last residue. Fields, in order: J gene, V gene, clone size, D gene, CDR3 protein, CDR3 DNA. D genes are given only for firm matches. Only some rows state a clone size, as once, few, many or a class for expanded clones.

J gene: TRBJ1-1; V gene: TRBV2; clone size: few; D gene: -; CDR3 protein: CASGGGLDTEAFF; CDR3 DNA: TGTGCCAGCGGAGGGGGGCTGGACACTGAAGCTTTCTTT
J gene: TRBJ2-2; V gene: TRBV5-1; clone size: -; D gene: -; CDR3 protein: CASSDVKGATGELFF; CDR3 DNA: TGCGCCAGCAGCGATGTAAAAGGTGCCACCGGGGAGCTGTTTTTT
J gene: TRBJ2-1; V gene: TRBV12-3/TRBV12-4; clone size: -; D gene: TRBD2; CDR3 protein: CASSYRGAGDQEQFF; CDR3 DNA: TGTGCCAGCAGCTACCGAGGGGCGGGAGATCAGGAGCAGTTCTTC
J gene: TRBJ2-2; V gene: TRBV5-4; clone size: few; D gene: -; CDR3 protein: CASRFMGQPTGELFF; CDR3 DNA: TGTGCCAGCAGATTTATGGGACAACCCACCGGGGAGCTGTTTTTT
J gene: TRBJ2-1; V gene: TRBV12-3/TRBV12-4; clone size: few; D gene: -; CDR3 protein: CASSPKATSHNEQFF; CDR3 DNA: TGTGCCAGCAGTCCCAAAGCTACTAGCCACAATGAGCAGTTCTTC
J gene: TRBJ2-1; V gene: TRBV15; clone size: few; D gene: -; CDR3 protein: CATSVNPYNEQFF; CDR3 DNA: TGTGCCACCAGCGTCAACCCTTACAATGAGCAGTTCTTC
J gene: TRBJ2-5; V gene: TRBV5-5; clone size: -; D gene: TRBD2; CDR3 protein: CASSSGGIQGLTETQYF; CDR3 DNA: TGTGCCAGCAGCTCCGGGGGGATACAAGGGCTTACAGAGACCCAGTACTTC
J gene: TRBJ2-6; V gene: TRBV12-3/TRBV12-4; clone size: few; D gene: -; CDR3 protein: CASSPRLGSGANVLTF; CDR3 DNA: TGTGCCAGCAGTCCCCGACTAGGCTCTGGGGCCAACGTCCTGACTTTC
J gene: TRBJ2-4; V gene: TRBV12-3/TRBV12-4; clone size: -; D gene: TRBD2; CDR3 protein: CASSPLPAGGPTHIQYF; CDR3 DNA: TGTGCCAGCAGTCCTTTACCGGCGGGGGGCCCTACGCACATTCAGTACTTC
J gene: TRBJ2-1; V gene: TRBV29-1; clone size: -; D gene: TRBD1; CDR3 protein: CSVHPGQVNEQFF; CDR3 DNA: TGCAGCGTTCATCCGGGACAGGTGAATGAGCAGTTCTTC
J gene: TRBJ2-7; V gene: TRBV12-3/TRBV12-4; clone size: few; D gene: -; CDR3 protein: CASSFSYGTASYEQYF; CDR3 DNA: TGTGCCAGCAGTTTCTCTTACGGGACGGCCTCCTACGAGCAGTACTTC
J gene: TRBJ2-6; V gene: TRBV6-2/TRBV6-3; clone size: -; D gene: TRBD1; CDR3 protein: CASNDRGRSSGANVLTF; CDR3 DNA: TGTGCCAGCAACGACAGGGGAAGGAGCTCTGGGGCCAACGTCCTGACTTTC
J gene: TRBJ2-1; V gene: TRBV4-1; clone size: few; D gene: TRBD2; CDR3 protein: CASSLGASGRLNEQFF; CDR3 DNA: TGCGCCAGCAGCCTAGGGGCTAGCGGTCGTCTTAATGAGCAGTTCTTC
J gene: TRBJ2-2; V gene: TRBV7-8; clone size: -; D gene: TRBD2; CDR3 protein: CASSLGTRASGFRNTGELFF; CDR3 DNA: TGTGCCAGCAGCTTAGGCACCCGGGCTAGCGGGTTTAGGAACACCGGGGAGCTGTTTTTT
J gene: TRBJ2-1; V gene: TRBV7-6; clone size: few; D gene: -; CDR3 protein: CASSLAAGNLYNEQFF; CDR3 DNA: TGTGCCAGCAGCTTAGCTGCAGGCAACCTGTACAATGAGCAGTTCTTC
J gene: TRBJ2-7; V gene: TRBV20-1; clone size: -; D gene: -; CDR3 protein: CSARDRAGNYEQYF; CDR3 DNA: TGCAGTGCTAGAGATAGGGCTGGGAACTACGAGCAGTACTTC
J gene: TRBJ2-2; V gene: TRBV20-1; clone size: few; D gene: -; CDR3 protein: CSASPTSGELFF; CDR3 DNA: TGCAGTGCTAGCCCCACCTCCGGGGAGCTGTTTTTT
J gene: TRBJ2-4; V gene: TRBV3-1; clone size: few; D gene: TRBD2; CDR3 protein: CASSTSGITKNIQYF; CDR3 DNA: TGTGCCAGCAGCACTAGCGGGATTACCAAAAACATTCAGTACTTC
J gene: TRBJ1-4; V gene: TRBV5-5; clone size: -; D gene: -; CDR3 protein: CASSPLGGRTNEKLFF; CDR3 DNA: TGTGCCAGCAGCCCTTTGGGGGGACGGACTAATGAAAAACTGTTTTTT
J gene: TRBJ2-7; V gene: TRBV18; clone size: -; D gene: TRBD1; CDR3 protein: CASSPPGTGIYEQYF; CDR3 DNA: TGTGCCAGCTCACCACCGGGGACAGGGATTTACGAGCAGTACTTC
J gene: TRBJ2-7; V gene: TRBV12-3/TRBV12-4; clone size: -; D gene: -; CDR3 protein: CASRPGRGSASEQYF; CDR3 DNA: TGTGCCAGCAGGCCAGGGCGGGGTTCCGCTTCCGAGCAGTACTTC
J gene: TRBJ2-7; V gene: TRBV5-1; clone size: few; D gene: TRBD2; CDR3 protein: CASSLEVAGASYEQYF; CDR3 DNA: TGCGCCAGCAGCTTGGAAGTAGCGGGGGCATCCTACGAGCAGTACTTC
J gene: TRBJ2-1; V gene: TRBV29-1; clone size: -; D gene: TRBD1; CDR3 protein: CSVDRIGTGVSEQFF; CDR3 DNA: TGCAGCGTTGATCGTATCGGGACAGGGGTCAGTGAGCAGTTCTTC
J gene: TRBJ2-1; V gene: TRBV18; clone size: -; D gene: TRBD2; CDR3 protein: CASSAGTSGPEQFF; CDR3 DNA: TGTGCCAGCTCCGCCGGGACTAGCGGTCCTGAGCAGTTCTTC
J gene: TRBJ2-2; V gene: TRBV4-2; clone size: few; D gene: -; CDR3 protein: CASSQGPMRSGELFF; CDR3 DNA: TGTGCCAGCAGCCAAGGGCCGATGAGGTCCGGGGAGCTGTTTTTT
J gene: TRBJ2-1; V gene: TRBV25-1; clone size: -; D gene: -; CDR3 protein: CASSENGGPSYNEQFF; CDR3 DNA: TGTGCCAGCAGTGAGAACGGGGGGCCCTCCTACAATGAGCAGTTCTTC
J gene: TRBJ2-2; V gene: TRBV7-2; clone size: -; D gene: -; CDR3 protein: CASSLRGPGGELFF; CDR3 DNA: TGTGCCAGCAGCCTACGGGGGCCGGGCGGGGAGCTGTTTTTT
J gene: TRBJ2-5; V gene: TRBV12-3/TRBV12-4; clone size: -; D gene: -; CDR3 protein: CASSATRRETQYF; CDR3 DNA: TGTGCCAGCAGTGCTACCAGGAGAGAGACCCAGTACTTC
J gene: TRBJ1-5; V gene: TRBV12-3/TRBV12-4; clone size: few; D gene: -; CDR3 protein: CASSFGEQGPQHF; CDR3 DNA: TGTGCCAGCAGTTTTGGGGAGCAGGGGCCCCAGCATTTT
J gene: TRBJ2-1; V gene: TRBV19; clone size: -; D gene: TRBD2; CDR3 protein: CASSIVAGIYNEQFF; CDR3 DNA: TGTGCCAGTAGTATAGTAGCGGGCATTTACAATGAGCAGTTCTTC
J gene: TRBJ2-6; V gene: TRBV2; clone size: -; D gene: -; CDR3 protein: CASSISVSGANVLTF; CDR3 DNA: TGTGCCAGCAGTATCAGTGTCTCTGGGGCCAACGTCCTGACTTTC
J gene: TRBJ2-3; V gene: TRBV10-3; clone size: few; D gene: -; CDR3 protein: CAISGVGTDTQYF; CDR3 DNA: TGTGCCATCAGTGGAGTGGGGACAGATACGCAGTATTTT
J gene: TRBJ2-2; V gene: TRBV20-1; clone size: few; D gene: TRBD1; CDR3 protein: CSALQGSTTGELFF; CDR3 DNA: TGCAGTGCCCTACAGGGGTCTACCACCGGGGAGCTGTTTTTT
J gene: TRBJ2-6; V gene: TRBV27; clone size: -; D gene: -; CDR3 protein: CASSFRGRGANVLTF; CDR3 DNA: TGTGCCAGCAGTTTTAGGGGACGGGGGGCCAACGTCCTGACTTTC
J gene: TRBJ1-1; V gene: TRBV5-1; clone size: few; D gene: TRBD1; CDR3 protein: CASSLEGTGAAEAFF; CDR3 DNA: TGCGCCAGCAGCTTGGAAGGGACAGGGGCCGCTGAAGCTTTCTTT
J gene: TRBJ2-1; V gene: TRBV10-3; clone size: few; D gene: -; CDR3 protein: CAISESSSESYNEQFF; CDR3 DNA: TGTGCCATCAGTGAGTCGTCTAGCGAGTCCTACAATGAGCAGTTCTTC
J gene: TRBJ1-5; V gene: TRBV11-2; clone size: -; D gene: TRBD1; CDR3 protein: CASSLEAGGGQPQHF; CDR3 DNA: TGTGCCAGCAGCTTAGAGGCAGGGGGAGGTCAGCCCCAGCATTTT
J gene: TRBJ2-5; V gene: TRBV7-2; clone size: -; D gene: -; CDR3 protein: CASSLSYRQSQETQYF; CDR3 DNA: TGTGCCAGCAGCTTATCCTATCGACAGAGTCAAGAGACCCAGTACTTC
J gene: TRBJ2-3; V gene: TRBV10-3; clone size: few; D gene: TRBD2; CDR3 protein: CAISGGRESDTQYF; CDR3 DNA: TGTGCCATCAGTGGAGGGCGGGAGTCAGATACGCAGTATTTT
J gene: TRBJ1-1; V gene: TRBV12-3/TRBV12-4; clone size: -; D gene: -; CDR3 protein: CASSLRRAGRAEAFF; CDR3 DNA: -
J gene: TRBJ2-7; V gene: TRBV20-1; clone size: -; D gene: TRBD1; CDR3 protein: CSATGTGNSYEQYF; CDR3 DNA: TGCAGTGCAACCGGGACAGGAAACTCCTACGAGCAGTACTTC
J gene: TRBJ1-2; V gene: TRBV12-3/TRBV12-4; clone size: few; D gene: -; CDR3 protein: CASSRSTDTYGYTF; CDR3 DNA: TGTGCCAGCAGCCGCTCGACGGACACCTATGGCTACACCTTC
J gene: TRBJ2-1; V gene: TRBV6-2/TRBV6-3; clone size: few; D gene: TRBD2; CDR3 protein: CASSYLWLAGEQFF; CDR3 DNA: TGTGCCAGCAGTTACTTGTGGCTAGCGGGTGAGCAGTTCTTC
J gene: TRBJ2-1; V gene: TRBV28; clone size: few; D gene: -; CDR3 protein: CASTPSRLQSSYNEQFF; CDR3 DNA: TGTGCCAGCACCCCTTCGAGGCTCCAAAGCTCCTACAATGAGCAGTTCTTC
J gene: TRBJ2-3; V gene: TRBV4-1; clone size: many; D gene: TRBD2; CDR3 protein: CASSLRSSGGAKDTQYF; CDR3 DNA: TGCGCCAGCAGCCTGAGGTCTAGCGGGGGGGCGAAAGATACGCAGTATTTT
J gene: TRBJ1-5; V gene: TRBV20-1; clone size: once; D gene: -; CDR3 protein: CSARPRGAGQPQHF; CDR3 DNA: TGCAGTGCCCGGCCCCGGGGGGCAGGGCAGCCCCAGCATTTT
J gene: TRBJ2-3; V gene: TRBV20-1; clone size: -; D gene: -; CDR3 protein: CSAQAPRRPNSNTQYF; CDR3 DNA: TGCAGTGCTCAAGCGCCCCGCCGGCCCAACTCTAATACGCAGTATTTT
J gene: TRBJ2-1; V gene: TRBV20-1; clone size: few; D gene: -; CDR3 protein: CSATVYNEQFF; CDR3 DNA: TGCAGTGCTACGGTATACAATGAGCAGTTCTTC
J gene: TRBJ2-3; V gene: TRBV7-9; clone size: few; D gene: -; CDR3 protein: CASSSRRADTQYF; CDR3 DNA: TGTGCCAGCAGCTCCCGCCGGGCAGATACGCAGTATTTT